The subject of this entry is one T cell receptor (beta chain). What it binds is unknown. This sample stems from a study of response to subunit inactivated influenza vaccine. TCRdb reprocessed the RT-PCR reads via MiXCR and lists one record per CDR3 protein. The data show about 800,000 distinct CDR3 sequences, approximately 22% seen once. Overall study findings and caveats: Every seasonal influenza vaccination brings in few new T cells, the authors suggested.

The TCR sequence derives from a man in his fifties who received an inactivated influenza vaccine. The specimen was PBMCs from blood, collected 5 days after vaccination.

The CDR3 is CSVMTGPRLNEQFF. CDR3 coding DNA: TGCAGCGTAATGACAGGACCCCGCCTGAATGAGCAGTTCTTC. J is TRBJ2-1 and V is TRBV29-1, with D maybe TRBD1 (6 bases). The V and J ends lost 6 bases and 7 bases respectively, with 19 bases between them. Germline loops: CDR1 SQVTM, CDR2 ANQGSEA. This CDR3 has 14 residues.